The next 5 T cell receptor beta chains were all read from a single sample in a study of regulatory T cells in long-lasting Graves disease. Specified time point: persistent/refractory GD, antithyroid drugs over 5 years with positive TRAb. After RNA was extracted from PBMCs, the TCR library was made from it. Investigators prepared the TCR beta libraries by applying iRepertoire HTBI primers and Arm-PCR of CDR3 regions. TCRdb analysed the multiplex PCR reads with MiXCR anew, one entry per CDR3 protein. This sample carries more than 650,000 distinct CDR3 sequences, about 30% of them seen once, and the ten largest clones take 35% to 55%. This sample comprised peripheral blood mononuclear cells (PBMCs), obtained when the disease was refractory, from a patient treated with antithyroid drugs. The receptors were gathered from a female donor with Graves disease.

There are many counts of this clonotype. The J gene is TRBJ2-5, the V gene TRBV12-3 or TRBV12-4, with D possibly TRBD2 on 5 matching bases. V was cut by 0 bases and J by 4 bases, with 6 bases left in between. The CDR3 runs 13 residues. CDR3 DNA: TGTGCCAGCAGTTTAGCTGGGAGAGAGACCCAGTACTTC. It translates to CASSLAGRETQYF.

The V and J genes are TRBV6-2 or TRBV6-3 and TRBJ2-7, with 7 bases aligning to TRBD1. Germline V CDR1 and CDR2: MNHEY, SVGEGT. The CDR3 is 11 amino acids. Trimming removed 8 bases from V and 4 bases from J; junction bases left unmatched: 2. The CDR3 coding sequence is TGTGCCAGCCACAGGGGTTACGAGCAGTACTTC. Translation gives CASHRGYEQYF.

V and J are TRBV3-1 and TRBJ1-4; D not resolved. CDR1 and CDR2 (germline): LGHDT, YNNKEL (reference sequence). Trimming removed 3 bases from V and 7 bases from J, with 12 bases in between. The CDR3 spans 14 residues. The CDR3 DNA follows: TGTGCCAGCAGCCATCATGGGGAGGCTGAAAAACTGTTTTTT. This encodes CASSHHGEAEKLFF.

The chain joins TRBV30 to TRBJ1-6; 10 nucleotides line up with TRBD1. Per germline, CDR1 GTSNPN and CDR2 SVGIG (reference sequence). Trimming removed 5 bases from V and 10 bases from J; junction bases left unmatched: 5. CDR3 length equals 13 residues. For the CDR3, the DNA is TGTGCCTGGGATGACAGGGGGCAGTCACCCCTCCACTTT. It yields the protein CAWDDRGQSPLHF.

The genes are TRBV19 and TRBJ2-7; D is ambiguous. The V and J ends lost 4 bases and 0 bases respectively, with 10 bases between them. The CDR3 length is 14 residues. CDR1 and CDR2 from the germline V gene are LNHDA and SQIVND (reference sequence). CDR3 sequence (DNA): TGTGCCAGTAGTAATGGACCGAGCTCCTACGAGCAGTACTTC. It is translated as CASSNGPSSYEQYF.